The clone carrying this T cell receptor (beta chain) was seen more than once but under ten times. The target antigen is unknown. The data stem from a study of beta chain features in type 1 diabetes. CD45RO/CCR7/CD25/CD127/CD95/CD27 separated CD4+ naive, central memory, regulatory and stem cell-like memory cells by sorting. General study findings and limits: Patients showed naive, central memory and Treg TCRB repertoires that appeared more similar than those of healthy donors. Researchers caution that PCR might favor shorter templates, equally among patients and controls.

The investigators reverse transcribed all of the isolated RNA, so they sequenced expressed TCRB transcripts. Using immunoSEQ multiplex PCR, the repertoire was profiled, and TCRdb retains in-frame clones only, with some absent. The sample lists 110,000 to 150,000 clones; 9.2% were seen once. The material sequenced was central memory CD4+ T cells from blood. The clonotype originates from a man in his late teens or twenties in good health.

The CDR3 DNA is TGTGCCAGCAGTCAGTGGACAGGGGACGGCTACACCTTC. Protein: CASSQWTGDGYTF. The chain has TRBV6-6 and TRBJ1-2, with TRBD1 matching over 9 bases. Losses at the gene ends were 5 bases for V and 8 bases for J; bases not matched to a gene: 6. Germline CDR1 reads MNHNY; CDR2 reads SVGAGI (reference sequence). This CDR3 is 13 amino acids long.